The 21 T cell receptor beta chains presented below share a single source sample, sequenced in a study of CD8+ T cells in alopecia areata (dated by TCRdb to the late 2010s). Library preparation used the immunoSEQ multiplex PCR assay. To provide template for TCR sequencing, every sample had RNA extracted and reverse transcribed into cDNA. TCRdb limited this immuneACCESS table to in-frame rearrangements with V and J called. A share of clones is missing; checked studies link under half to unresolved V genes, and the rest is unexplained. In this sample the table shows a few hundred thousand clones, around 67% of which occur a single time. 1% to 1.5% of the sample lies in the top ten. The sample's time point, from its label and the paper: baseline before oral tofacitinib. This sample comprised CD4+ T cells sorted from blood, obtained at week 0. The receptors here all came from a human donor with alopecia areata.

The rearrangement joins TRBV30 to TRBJ2-5; weak D call: TRBD1 (6 bases). Germline values: CDR1 GTSNPN, CDR2 SVGIG (reference sequence). Between the trimmed V and J ends, which lost 4 bases and 1 base, there was a span of 13 bases. The CDR3 is 14 residues long. CDR3 residues: CAWIYREPQETQYF. CDR3 sequence (DNA): TGTGCCTGGATCTACAGGGAACCCCAAGAGACCCAGTACTTC.

The chain joins TRBV5-4 to TRBJ2-3; D remains ambiguous. V lost 4 bases and J 2 bases, leaving 5 bases between the germline ends. Germline assignment: CDR1 SGHNT and CDR2 YYREEE (reference sequence). The CDR3 loop spans 12 amino acids. CDR3 coding DNA: TGTGCCAGCAGCACATTCACAGATACGCAGTATTTT. Protein product: CASSTFTDTQYF.

This clone was observed a few times. The rearrangement joins TRBV29-1 to TRBJ1-1; D may be TRBD1 (5 bases). V lost 7 bases and J 2 bases, leaving 14 bases between the germline ends. Germline lookup yields CDR1 SQVTM and CDR2 ANQGSEA. This CDR3 contains 13 residues. DNA for the CDR3: TGCAGCGCCGTACATGGGGGAAACACTGAAGCTTTCTTT. Protein: CSAVHGGNTEAFF.

The chain joins TRBV4-3 to TRBJ2-5; 8 positions agree with TRBD2. V lost 0 bases and J lost 4; bases outside the gene matches: 7. The CDR3 has 16 amino acids. CDR1 and CDR2 from the germline V gene are LGHNA and YSLEER. CDR3 sequence: CASSQDESGGAETQYF. CDR3 nucleotide sequence: TGCGCCAGCAGCCAAGATGAATCGGGGGGGGCAGAGACCCAGTACTTC.

The chain uses TRBV29-1 and TRBJ1-2, with unresolved D. CDR1 is SQVTM and CDR2 is ANQGSEA in the germline V gene. The V and J ends lost 5 bases and 3 bases respectively, with 19 bases between them. CDR3 length: 15 amino acids. The CDR3 DNA reads TGCAGCGTTAGCCCCTTTAGGCGGGGAGACTATGGCTACACCTTC. Translated: CSVSPFRRGDYGYTF. Full variable domain (remainder filled in from reference TRBV29-1 and TRBJ1-2): SAVISQKPSRDICQRGTSLTIQCQVDSQVTMMFWYRQQPGQSLTLIATANQGSEATYESGFVIDKFPISRPNLTFSTLTVSNMSPEDSSIYLCSVSPFRRGDYGYTFGSGTRLTVV.

The V gene is TRBV20-1, the J gene TRBJ1-1; D perhaps matches TRBD1 (6 bases). The CDR3 loop spans 11 amino acids. Trimming left V 6 bases short and J 7 bases short, with 12 bases between. Looked up from germline, CDR1 is DFQATT and CDR2 is SNEGSKA (reference sequence). CDR3 region: CSAVTGREAFF. Here the CDR3 DNA reads TGCAGTGCCGTGACAGGCCGTGAAGCTTTCTTT.

The chain recombines TRBV30 with TRBJ1-5, with D hard to call. Germline V lookup: CDR1 GTSNPN, CDR2 SVGIG (reference sequence). This CDR3 comprises 13 residues. V lost 0 bases and J 5 bases, leaving 8 bases between the germline ends. As DNA, the CDR3 is TGTGCCTGGAGTGTCGGAAGCGATCAGCCCCAGCATTTT. Its protein product is CAWSVGSDQPQHF.

This chain uses TRBV30 with TRBJ2-1, with TRBD2 matching over 15 bases. This CDR3 is 16 amino acids long. Germline CDR1 GTSNPN, CDR2 SVGIG (reference sequence). V shed 0 bases, J shed 8 bases, and the junction held 5 bases outside the gene matches. The CDR3 is CAWSVGTSGGPDEQFF. The CDR3, as DNA: TGTGCCTGGAGTGTAGGGACTAGCGGGGGGCCGGATGAGCAGTTCTTC.

V usage is TRBV30 and J usage is TRBJ1-1; weak D call: TRBD1 (6 bases). The CDR3 runs to 13 residues. V was shortened by 2 bases and J by 1 base, with 8 bases between the two germline ends. Germline V gives CDR1 GTSNPN, CDR2 SVGIG (reference sequence). The CDR3 loop reads CAWSLQGNTEAFF. CDR3 nucleotides: TGTGCCTGGAGTTTACAGGGGAACACTGAAGCTTTCTTT.

V gene TRBV18 combines with J gene TRBJ1-1; D perhaps matches TRBD1 (5 bases). V was clipped by 3 bases and J by 6 bases, with 14 bases between them. Looked up from germline, CDR1 is KGHSH and CDR2 is LQKENI. The CDR3 has 14 amino acids. The CDR3 nucleotides are TGTGCCAGCTCACCCCGGGACGGATCAGCTGAAGCTTTCTTT. Protein sequence: CASSPRDGSAEAFF.

This sequence joins TRBV30 and TRBJ1-2; 7 bases line up with TRBD1. The germline V gene has CDR1 GTSNPN and CDR2 SVGIG (reference sequence). This CDR3 is 13 amino acids long. V dropped 3 bases and J dropped 4; count of bases not matched to a gene: 5. In DNA form, the CDR3 reads TGTGCCTGGAGGCCTACAGGGGTCTATGGCTACACCTTC. Its protein product is CAWRPTGVYGYTF.

The chain is built from TRBV30 and TRBJ2-7; D not resolved. The V gene's germline CDR1 is GTSNPN and CDR2 SVGIG (reference sequence). CDR3 length: 11 amino acids. V was trimmed by 2 bases and J by 6 bases, leaving 8 bases between them. The CDR3 sequence is CAWSWQAEQYF. Here the CDR3 DNA reads TGTGCCTGGAGTTGGCAGGCCGAGCAGTACTTC.

The chain is built from TRBV4-3 and TRBJ2-1, with D tentatively TRBD1 or TRBD2 (6 bases each). Germline V gene sequence: CDR1 LGHNA, CDR2 YSLEER. V was trimmed by 0 bases and J by 2 bases, leaving 14 bases between them. The length of the CDR3 is 17 residues. CDR3 nucleotide sequence: TGCGCCAGCAGCCAAGATAGGGGGGCTAGGGCCTACAATGAGCAGTTCTTC. It yields the protein CASSQDRGARAYNEQFF.

This clone was seen a few times. The chain is built from TRBV29-1 and TRBJ2-1; tentatively, D is TRBD1 or TRBD2 (7 bases each). The length of the CDR3 is 15 residues. Trimming pared 5 bases from V and 0 bases from J, leaving 14 bases between. The germline V gene has CDR1 SQVTM and CDR2 ANQGSEA. CDR3 residues: CSVQGGMSSYNEQFF. The CDR3 DNA sequence: TGCAGCGTTCAGGGGGGGATGAGCTCCTACAATGAGCAGTTCTTC.

This clone was recorded only once. This rearrangement joins TRBV30 to TRBJ2-7; perhaps TRBD1 as D (5 bases). CDR1 and CDR2 (germline): GTSNPN, SVGIG (reference sequence). This CDR3 has 12 residues. V shed 5 bases and J shed 2 bases, with 10 bases lying between them. As DNA, the CDR3 is TGTGCCTGGGGTGGGGCTACCTACGAGCAGTACTTC. This gives the protein CAWGGATYEQYF.

The chain joins TRBV7-6 to TRBJ2-1; D remains unclear. This CDR3 is 15 amino acids long. V lost 4 bases to trimming and J lost 0 bases, with 10 bases between them. Germline values: CDR1 SGHVS, CDR2 FNYEAQ. The CDR3 DNA reads TGTGCCAGCAGCTCATTCCCGAGCTCCTACAATGAGCAGTTCTTC. Amino acid sequence: CASSSFPSSYNEQFF. Filled out from reference TRBV7-6 and TRBJ2-1, the complete variable domain reads GAGVSQSPRYKVTKRGQDVALRCDPISGHVSLYWYRQALGQGPEFLTYFNYEAQQDKSGLPNDRFSAERPEGSISTLTIQRTEQRDSAMYRCASSSFPSSYNEQFFGPGTRLTVL.

This clone was counted a single time. This chain connects TRBV5-1 to TRBJ2-7, with D perhaps being TRBD1 or TRBD2 (5 bases each). The CDR3 is made up of 15 amino acids. V lost 0 bases, J lost 2 bases, and 12 bases lay in between. Germline-derived CDR1 and CDR2 are SGHRS and YFSETQ. The CDR3 region has the DNA TGCGCCAGCAGCTTGGAGGCAGGGAGAGCCTACGAGCAGTACTTC. Residues: CASSLEAGRAYEQYF. Variable domain in full (rest from reference TRBV5-1 and TRBJ2-7): KAGVTQTPRYLIKTRGQQVTLSCSPISGHRSVSWYQQTPGQGLQFLFEYFSETQRNKGNFPGRFSGRQFSNSRSEMNVSTLELGDSALYLCASSLEAGRAYEQYFGPGTRLTVT.

The chain links TRBV7-6 to TRBJ1-1, with D perhaps matching TRBD1 (6 bases). V lost 1 base to trimming and J lost 6 bases, with 9 bases between them. The CDR3 has 13 residues. Germline V gene data show CDR1 as SGHVS and CDR2 as FNYEAQ. CDR3 protein: CASSLDRDAEAFF. For the CDR3, the DNA is TGTGCCAGCAGCTTAGACAGGGACGCTGAAGCTTTCTTT.

This clone was seen more than once but under ten times. The chain carries TRBV18 and TRBJ2-7; D perhaps matches TRBD1 (5 bases). Germline assignment: CDR1 KGHSH and CDR2 LQKENI. The V end was cut by 3 bases, the J end by 0 bases, with 12 bases between. This CDR3 is built from 15 residues. The chain's CDR3 is CASSPQGTSSYEQYF. CDR3 coding DNA: TGTGCCAGCTCACCCCAGGGAACCAGCTCCTACGAGCAGTACTTC.

On this clone: In the same sample, other DNA sequences code for this CDR3. J is TRBJ2-5 and V is TRBV29-1, with D hard to call. This CDR3 has 12 residues. V dropped 4 bases and J dropped 2 bases, with 8 bases sitting between them. Germline CDR1 SQVTM, CDR2 ANQGSEA. In DNA form, the CDR3 reads TGCAGCGTTGCTAGTGGTCAAGAGACCCAGTACTTC. It yields the protein CSVASGQETQYF.

This chain connects TRBV6-5 to TRBJ1-2; perhaps TRBD1 as D (6 bases). The CDR3 runs to 13 residues. Germline CDR1 MNHEY, CDR2 SVGAGI. V was cut by 6 bases and J by 7 bases, with 15 bases left in between. The CDR3 loop reads CASSYAGASGYTF. Written as DNA, the CDR3 is TGTGCCAGCAGCTACGCAGGGGCCAGTGGCTACACCTTC.